The next 15 T cell receptor beta chains were all read from a single sample in a study of beta chain features in type 1 diabetes (dated by TCRdb to between 2018 and 2020). The paper's findings and limits, for the study overall: In all four CD4+ subsets, TCRB CDR3 length was moderately but significantly shorter in type 1 diabetes patients.

Library preparation used the immunoSEQ multiplex PCR assay. The entire isolated RNA was reverse transcribed using the High Capacity cDNA Reverse Transcription Kit, and thus expressed TCRB transcripts were sequenced. Sourced from immuneACCESS, this table was stored by TCRdb with only in-frame sequences that have V and J called. A share of the clones is absent; for the studies checked, an unresolved V gene accounts for under half, and the remainder has no known explanation. A total of a few hundred thousand clones appear in this sample, over 9% of them only once. The top ten hold over 0.45% of the sample. These receptors are not linked to any known antigen. Sequenced sample: central memory CD4+ T cells from blood. These receptors were taken from a man younger than 40 with type 1 diabetes.

The sample holds a few counts of this clone. CDR3 loop: CASSTRPGQQETQYF. The CDR3 DNA reads TGCGCCAGCAGCACCAGGCCGGGACAGCAAGAGACCCAGTACTTC. The rearrangement links TRBV5-1 to TRBJ2-5, with TRBD1 identical over 7 bases. Germline-derived CDR1 and CDR2 are SGHRS and YFSETQ. V gave up 4 bases and J gave up 2 bases; unmatched junction bases: 8. The CDR3 loop spans 15 amino acids.

This clone showed up just a few times. The V and J genes are TRBV7-2 and TRBJ1-2; D remains ambiguous. The CDR3 runs 11 residues. V shed 1 base and J shed 8 bases, with 5 bases lying between them. The germline CDR1 and CDR2 sequences are SGHTA and FQGNSA. This CDR3 is CASSLVVGYTF. The CDR3 DNA reads TGTGCCAGCAGCTTAGTCGTAGGCTACACCTTC.

The chain employs TRBV5-1 and TRBJ2-1; D possibly corresponds to TRBD1 (6 bases). The V end was cut by 4 bases, the J end by 0 bases, with 11 bases between. The length of the CDR3 is 15 residues. Germline lookup yields CDR1 SGHRS and CDR2 YFSETQ. The CDR3 reads CASSPTGSSYNEQFF. DNA of the CDR3: TGCGCCAGCAGCCCGACAGGAAGCTCCTACAATGAGCAGTTCTTC.

This clone was picked up a small number of times. The chain links TRBV5-1 to TRBJ2-3, with TRBD2 as a possible D gene (6 bases). Trimming removed 4 bases from V and 3 bases from J, with 15 bases in between. The CDR3 contains 15 residues. Germline CDR1 SGHRS, CDR2 YFSETQ. CDR3 sequence reads: CASSPGGEWTDTQYF. CDR3 DNA: TGCGCCAGCAGCCCCGGGGGTGAATGGACAGATACGCAGTATTTT.

This clone was seen a few times. This chain links TRBV7-8 with TRBJ2-7, with a possible D match to TRBD1 (6 bases). Germline lookup yields CDR1 SGHVS and CDR2 FQNEAQ. The CDR3 covers 14 residues. V was cut by 7 bases and J by 7 bases, with 20 bases left in between. The CDR3: CASKVAQGIEEQYF. DNA for the CDR3: TGTGCCAGCAAAGTAGCACAGGGAATAGAGGAGCAGTACTTC.

In this sample, this clone turned up many times. The V gene is TRBV27, the J gene TRBJ2-7, with TRBD1 identical over 7 bases. The CDR3 totals 18 residues. V lost 0 bases to trimming and J lost 0 bases; unmatched junction nucleotides: 11. Germline CDR1 is MNHEY and CDR2 is SMNVEV (reference sequence). The CDR3 loop is CASSLSARRQGISYEQYF. In DNA form, the CDR3 reads TGTGCCAGCAGTTTATCCGCTCGTCGACAGGGAATCTCCTACGAGCAGTACTTC.

This clone has at least ten counts. This chain joins TRBV15 and TRBJ2-7, with D hard to call. Germline assignment: CDR1 LNHNV and CDR2 YYDKDF (reference sequence). The CDR3 sequence is 14 residues long. The germline V and J ends were trimmed by 1 base and 7 bases, with 14 bases remaining between them. The CDR3 is CATSRGTVPREQYF. The DNA for the CDR3 is TGTGCCACCAGCAGAGGGACGGTCCCGAGGGAGCAGTACTTC.

The table lists this clone with many counts. The genes are TRBV7-8 and TRBJ1-5; 9 bases align to TRBD1. Germline CDR1 and CDR2: SGHVS and FQNEAQ. The CDR3 extends over 16 amino acids. Germline trimming cut 4 bases from V and 7 bases from J; bases unmatched to any gene: 11. CDR3 coding DNA: TGTGCCAGCAGCTACTACTCACAGGGGGCAGGCCAGCCCCAGCATTTT. Translated: CASSYYSQGAGQPQHF.

CDR3 nucleotides: TGTGCCAGCAGCCTCCAGGGCAGCAACAATGAGCAGTTCTTC. Protein: CASSLQGSNNEQFF. The chain joins TRBV11-2 to TRBJ2-1; the D gene is possibly TRBD1 (5 bases). CDR1 and CDR2 from the germline V gene are SGHAT and FQNNGV. V gave up 5 bases and J gave up 5 bases, with 13 bases separating them. The length of the CDR3 is 14 residues.

The chain links TRBV27 to TRBJ2-7; D gene ambiguous. The CDR3 spans 13 residues. Germline values: CDR1 MNHEY, CDR2 SMNVEV (reference sequence). V lost 3 bases and J 2 bases, leaving 8 bases between the germline ends. The CDR3 region has the DNA TGTGCCAGCAGTTTGGCAGAAACCTACGAGCAGTACTTC. It specifies CASSLAETYEQYF.

V and J are TRBV18 and TRBJ1-1, with D possibly TRBD1 on 6 matching bases. The ends were cut back, 3 bases at V and 1 base at J, with 9 bases in the middle. The CDR3 spans 14 residues. CDR1 and CDR2 from the germline V gene are KGHSH and LQKENI. The CDR3 sequence: CASSPGQTNTEAFF. The CDR3 DNA sequence: TGTGCCAGCTCACCCGGACAGACGAACACTGAAGCTTTCTTT.

The chain links TRBV9 to TRBJ1-2, with a tentative D call TRBD1 (5 bases). CDR3 length: 11 residues. Germline loops: CDR1 SGDLS, CDR2 YYNGEE. V shed 0 bases and J shed 13 bases, with 10 bases lying between them. The CDR3 DNA sequence: TGTGCCAGCAGCGTAGGAAGGGACCTCACCTTC. It specifies CASSVGRDLTF. Together with reference TRBV9 and TRBJ1-2, the CDR3 gives the full variable domain: DSGVTQTPKHLITATGQRVTLRCSPRSGDLSVYWYQQSLDQGLQFLIQYYNGEERAKGNILERFSAQQFPDLHSELNLSSLELGDSALYFCASSVGRDLTFGSGTRLTVV.

A few counts support this clone. The genes are TRBV9 and TRBJ1-1; D unclear. Per germline, CDR1 SGDLS and CDR2 YYNGEE. The CDR3 is 14 residues long. Deletions cut 0 bases from V and 2 bases from J, with 8 bases between. CDR3 DNA sequence: TGTGCCAGCAGCGTAGCTACGGGTAACACTGAAGCTTTCTTT. This codes for CASSVATGNTEAFF.

The gene calls are TRBV11-2 and TRBJ2-7, with TRBD1 identical over 8 bases. The V gene end was trimmed by 5 bases and the J gene end by 7 bases; junction bases not matched to a gene: 10. Germline V gives CDR1 SGHAT, CDR2 FQNNGV. This CDR3 contains 14 residues. CDR3 nucleotides: TGTGCCAGCAGCCCCGGACAGGGTTCGGGTGAGCAGTACTTC. Protein product: CASSPGQGSGEQYF.

This clone was seen a few times. The CDR3 spells CASSREGGILETQYF. DNA for the CDR3: TGTGCCAGCAGCAGAGAAGGGGGGATTTTGGAGACCCAGTACTTC. J is TRBJ2-5 and V is TRBV7-9; TRBD1 or TRBD2 may be the D gene (6 bases each). The V and J ends lost 5 bases and 5 bases respectively, with 18 bases between them. Per germline, CDR1 SEHNR and CDR2 FQNEAQ (reference sequence). The length of the CDR3 is 15 residues.